The 24 T cell receptor beta chains presented below share a single source sample, sequenced in a study of Graves' ophthalmopathy and Graves' hyperthyroidism (dated by TCRdb to 2016 to 2019). TCRdb shows the sequencer as Illumina HiSeq 2000. TCR beta CDR3 regions were amplified from RNA transcripts for repertoire sequencing. The first round was an RT-PCR using HTBI primers with the Qiagen OneStep RT-PCR kit, and this first round was followed by a second-round multiplex PCR, then size selection and purification. TCRdb redid the processing of the public reads, applying fastp at Q25 and MiXCR, and retained in-frame beta chains. For every CDR3 protein sequence, its rows merge into one entry that carries the most common genes and DNA. The sample table holds 500,000 to 700,000 distinct CDR3 sequences, of which 20% to 25% were seen once. The ten largest clones capture about 6.6% of the sample. Specimen: peripheral blood. The receptors derive from a woman younger than 30 with stable Graves' hyperthyroidism. Some clones in this sample may be carry-over from other donors' samples. Donor details come from another sample of the same person, matched by shared clones.

V gene TRBV7-8 combines with J gene TRBJ2-6; D call uncertain. Germline-derived CDR1 and CDR2 are SGHVS and FQNEAQ. The length of the CDR3 is 15 residues. V lost 2 bases and J lost 0, with 5 bases in between. The CDR3 is CASSLRSSGANVLTF. The CDR3 region has the DNA TGTGCCAGCAGCTTAAGGAGCTCTGGGGCCAACGTCCTGACTTTC.

This clonotype occurred many times. This chain links TRBV6-2 or TRBV6-3 with TRBJ1-3; no definite D call. Trimming removed 8 bases from V and 3 bases from J, with 5 bases in between. CDR1 and CDR2 (germline): MNHEY, SVGEGT. This CDR3 comprises 11 residues. The CDR3 bases are TGTGCCAGCTCTGATGGAAACACCATATATTTT. Translated, it gives CASSDGNTIYF.

The chain has TRBV6-5 and TRBJ1-2, with D perhaps TRBD1 (6 bases). The CDR3 extends over 16 amino acids. V was shortened by 2 bases and J by 4 bases, with 17 bases between the two germline ends. Germline assignment: CDR1 MNHEY and CDR2 SVGAGI. The CDR3 spells CASSYGGRWYSYGYTF. CDR3 bases: TGTGCCAGCAGTTACGGGGGGCGTTGGTATAGCTATGGCTACACCTTC.

This clonotype occurred many times. A much larger clone lies one base from this, so it may be a read error. The genes are TRBV3-1 and TRBJ2-7, with 11 bases that match TRBD2. The CDR3 totals 13 residues. CDR1 is LGHDT, CDR2 YNNKEL, per germline (reference sequence). The J segment lost 2 bases and the V segment lost 7 bases, leaving 1 base of the junction unmatched. The CDR3 loop is CASTSGGTYEQYF. DNA for the CDR3: TGTGCCAGCACTAGCGGGGGGACCTACGAGCAGTACTTC.

This clonotype showed up just a few times. The V and J genes are TRBV6-1 and TRBJ1-5; TRBD1 might be the D (5 bases). Germline loops: CDR1 MNHNS, CDR2 SASEGT. The CDR3 consists of 14 residues. Trimming shortened V by 7 bases and J by 4 bases, and 14 bases separated the two germline ends. The CDR3 DNA follows: TGTGCCAGCACGAACGGGGGTAATAATCAGCCCCAGCATTTT. Its translation is CASTNGGNNQPQHF.

The chain recombines TRBV6-5 with TRBJ1-5; D is unresolved. CDR1 MNHEY and CDR2 SVGAGI come from the germline V gene. Trimming took 0 bases from V and 6 from J, leaving 12 bases between them. The CDR3 sequence is 15 residues long. In DNA form, the CDR3 reads TGTGCCAGCAGTTACTCGATGGGCCCATCTCAGCCCCAGCATTTT. It codes for CASSYSMGPSQPQHF.

The chain has TRBV7-6 and TRBJ2-7, with TRBD2 identical over 10 bases. The CDR3 loop spans 15 amino acids. Germline loops: CDR1 SGHVS, CDR2 FNYEAQ. After removal of 5 bases from V and 4 bases from J, the junction contained 8 bases not matched to a gene. CDR3 in amino acids: CASSRLSGREYEQYF. The CDR3 coding sequence is TGTGCCAGCAGCCGGCTCAGCGGGAGGGAATACGAGCAGTACTTC.

The CDR3 is CASSEAPRSPLHF. The CDR3 DNA reads as TGTGCCAGCAGTGAGGCCCCTAGGTCACCCCTCCACTTT. The genes are TRBV6-1 and TRBJ1-6; no reliable D call. Germline CDR1 and CDR2: MNHNS and SASEGT. Trimming stripped 3 bases from V and 10 bases from J, with 10 bases between. CDR3 length equals 13 residues.

This clonotype was seen a handful of times. V gene TRBV11-2 combines with J gene TRBJ2-5; D possibly corresponds to TRBD2 (6 bases). Germline V gene sequence: CDR1 SGHAT, CDR2 FQNNGV. V was cut by 2 bases and J by 2 bases, with 9 bases left in between. The CDR3 contains 14 residues. The CDR3: CASSLTAGQETQYF. In DNA, the CDR3 is TGTGCCAGCAGCTTAACGGCGGGGCAAGAGACCCAGTACTTC. Full variable domain (rest looked up from reference TRBV11-2 and TRBJ2-5): EAGVAQSPRYKIIEKRQSVAFWCNPISGHATLYWYQQILGQGPKLLIQFQNNGVVDDSQLPKDRFSAERLKGVDSTLKIQPAKLEDSAVYLCASSLTAGQETQYFGPGTRLLVL.

This chain uses TRBV11-2 with TRBJ2-7; 8 nucleotides match TRBD1. The ends lost 3 bases at V and 5 bases at J; junction bases unmatched: 12. The germline V gene has CDR1 SGHAT and CDR2 FQNNGV. The CDR3 extends over 16 amino acids. The CDR3 nucleotides read TGTGCCAGCAGCTTCCCGGTGGACAGGGAAGAACACGAGCAGTACTTC. It specifies CASSFPVDREEHEQYF.

This clonotype was found many times. The chain uses TRBV7-8 and TRBJ1-5; tentative D call: TRBD1 (5 bases). V was clipped by 3 bases and J by 5 bases, with 17 bases between them. This CDR3 region has 16 residues. In germline, CDR1 is SGHVS, CDR2 FQNEAQ. CDR3 region: CASSFSRAGLDQPQHF. CDR3 DNA: TGTGCCAGCAGCTTCTCTAGGGCAGGGCTCGATCAGCCCCAGCATTTT.

The V call is TRBV20-1, the J call TRBJ2-5; D is undetermined. Germline CDR1 reads DFQATT; CDR2 reads SNEGSKA (reference sequence). V lost 2 bases, J lost 0 bases, and 13 bases lay in between. The CDR3 length is 15 residues. CDR3 protein: CSARSGLRNQETQYF. Written as DNA, the CDR3 is TGCAGTGCTAGATCTGGCCTCAGGAACCAAGAGACCCAGTACTTC.

The chain combines TRBV15 with TRBJ2-7; 9 bases fit TRBD1. With 9 bases clipped from V and 2 bases from J, the junction kept 11 bases outside the gene matches. The germline V gene encodes CDR1 LNHNV and CDR2 YYDKDF (reference sequence). This CDR3 is built from 15 residues. The CDR3 reads CATREHRGLTYEQYF. As DNA, the CDR3 is TGTGCCACTAGGGAACACAGGGGGCTCACCTACGAGCAGTACTTC.

V gene TRBV6-2 or TRBV6-3 combines with J gene TRBJ2-7; D is possibly TRBD2 (5 bases). Trimming pared 7 bases from V and 1 base from J, leaving 17 bases between. The length of the CDR3 is 15 residues. Germline V gene lookup returns CDR1 MNHEY and CDR2 SVGEGT. CDR3 loop: CASTREGSDSYEQYV. In nucleotides, the CDR3 is TGTGCCAGCACCAGAGAGGGATCCGATTCCTACGAGCAGTACGTC.

The gene calls are TRBV30 and TRBJ1-1; the D gene is possibly TRBD1 (5 bases). This CDR3 spans 15 amino acids. Germline CDR1 and CDR2: GTSNPN and SVGIG (reference sequence). CDR3 sequence: CAMKGRGTRGTEAFF. CDR3 coding DNA: TGTGCAATGAAGGGACGGGGGACTAGGGGCACTGAAGCTTTCTTT.

This clonotype was detected many times. This chain joins TRBV19 and TRBJ2-7; 11 bases agree with TRBD2. The CDR3 has 15 residues. Germline-derived CDR1 and CDR2 are LNHDA and SQIVND (reference sequence). V shed 3 bases and J 2 bases; nucleotides not matched to a gene: 3. The DNA for the CDR3 is TGTGCCAGTAGTATGGGGACTAGCGGTGCCTACGAGCAGTACTTC. Translation gives CASSMGTSGAYEQYF.

This clonotype has a count of ten or more. This chain uses TRBV28 with TRBJ2-7; the D is unclear. The CDR3 loop spans 15 amino acids. Germline V gene lookup returns CDR1 MDHEN and CDR2 SYDVKM. The ends were cut back, 7 bases at V and 3 bases at J, with 19 bases in the middle. The CDR3 coding sequence is TGTGCCAGCACCACGCCGCTCCTCCCGTACTACGAGCAGTACTTC. Protein product: CASTTPLLPYYEQYF.

At least ten counts were recorded for this clonotype. This sequence joins TRBV7-8 and TRBJ2-5, with D unclear. The CDR3 consists of 13 residues. Trimming pared 5 bases from V and 3 bases from J, leaving 10 bases between. CDR1 and CDR2 (germline): SGHVS, FQNEAQ. The CDR3 is CASSPRAKETQYF. CDR3 sequence (DNA): TGTGCCAGCAGCCCACGGGCCAAAGAGACCCAGTACTTC.

This clonotype was seen a single time. The gene calls are TRBV2 and TRBJ1-2, with D tentatively TRBD1 (6 bases). This CDR3 region has 13 residues. Germline V gene data show CDR1 as SNHLY and CDR2 as FYNNEI. V was cut by 8 bases and J by 0 bases, with 10 bases left in between. CDR3 region: CASRQDSNYGYTF. The CDR3 nucleotides are TGTGCCAGCCGACAGGATTCTAACTATGGCTACACCTTC.

This clonotype has a count of ten or more. The chain joins TRBV11-1 to TRBJ2-5; 8 bases align to TRBD2. J was trimmed by 4 bases and V by 5 bases; bases with no gene match: 15. CDR1 is SGHAT and CDR2 is FQDESV in the germline V gene (reference sequence). The CDR3 length is 17 residues. CDR3 sequence reads: CASSRPGRGGLRETQYF. The CDR3 DNA is TGTGCCAGCAGCCGTCCGGGACGGGGGGGCCTGCGAGAGACCCAGTACTTC.

The gene calls are TRBV28 and TRBJ1-1; 9 nucleotides match TRBD1. The CDR3 runs 13 residues. Germline V lookup: CDR1 MDHEN, CDR2 SYDVKM. V was clipped by 2 bases and J by 10 bases; unmatched bases: 5. The CDR3 DNA is TGTGCCAGCAGTTTAGGGACAGGGTTTGGAGCTTTCTTT. Translating it yields CASSLGTGFGAFF. The complete variable domain, with remaining parts taken from reference TRBV28 and TRBJ1-1, reads DVKVTQSSRYLVKRTGEKVFLECVQDMDHENMFWYRQDPGLGLRLIYFSYDVKMKEKGDIPEGYSVSREKKERFSLILESASTNQTSMYLCASSLGTGFGAFFGQGTRLTVV.

At least ten counts were recorded for this clonotype. A read error may produce the germline difference seen at one junction end. The CDR3 DNA reads as TGTGCCAGCAGTGACTACGGACAGGGTATAGACATTAAGTACTTC. It is translated as CASSDYGQGIDIKYF. The rearrangement links TRBV6-1 to TRBJ2-4, with 8 bases lining up with TRBD1. The CDR3 has 15 amino acids. Germline CDR1 and CDR2: MNHNS and SASEGT.

This clonotype was counted between two and nine times. The chain is built from TRBV4-1 and TRBJ2-2, with D perhaps matching TRBD1 (6 bases). This CDR3 comprises 17 residues. Trimming removed 1 base at V and 4 bases at J, with 16 bases between. Germline lookup yields CDR1 MGHRA and CDR2 YSYEKL. The CDR3 region has the DNA TGCGCCAGCAGCCAAGCAACCGGGACAACTTTCACCGGGGAGCTGTTTTTT. As protein: CASSQATGTTFTGELFF.

A few counts support this clonotype. This may arise from a read error, as a much more abundant clone is one base away. This chain uses TRBV4-2 with TRBJ2-7; no reliable D call. Trimming left V 1 base short and J 5 bases short, with 3 bases between. Germline CDR1 and CDR2: LGHNA and YNFKEQ. This CDR3 spans 11 amino acids. This chain's CDR3 is CASSQGDEQYF. In DNA form, the CDR3 reads TGTGCCAGCAGCCAAGGCGACGAGCAGTACTTC.